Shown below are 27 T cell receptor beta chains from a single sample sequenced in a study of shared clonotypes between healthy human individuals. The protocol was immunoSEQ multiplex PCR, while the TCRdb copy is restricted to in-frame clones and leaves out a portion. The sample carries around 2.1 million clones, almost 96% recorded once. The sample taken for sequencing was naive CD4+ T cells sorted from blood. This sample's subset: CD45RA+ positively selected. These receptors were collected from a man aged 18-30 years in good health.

The CDR3 is CASSESTSGGELFF. CDR3 coding DNA: TGTGCCAGCAGTGAATCAACTAGCGGCGGGGAGCTGTTTTTT. V gene TRBV2 combines with J gene TRBJ2-2; 8 bases are a match to TRBD2. The V segment lost 2 bases and the J segment 7 bases; nucleotides outside the gene matches: 3. This CDR3 spans 14 amino acids. CDR1 SNHLY and CDR2 FYNNEI come from the germline V gene.

Here the CDR3 reads CASSSATGSYEQYF. The CDR3, as DNA: TGTGCCAGCAGTTCGGCGACAGGGTCCTACGAGCAGTACTTC. J is TRBJ2-7 and V is TRBV27, with 7 bases identical to TRBD1. This CDR3 comprises 14 residues. The germline gives CDR1 MNHEY, CDR2 SMNVEV (reference sequence). The trim removed 4 bases at V and 1 base at J, leaving 4 bases unmatched.

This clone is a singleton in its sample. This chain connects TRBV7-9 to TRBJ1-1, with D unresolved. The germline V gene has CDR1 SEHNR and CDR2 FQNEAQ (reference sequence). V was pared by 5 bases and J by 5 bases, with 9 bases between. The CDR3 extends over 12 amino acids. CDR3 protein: CASSVLETEAFF. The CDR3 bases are TGTGCCAGCAGCGTTTTGGAGACTGAAGCTTTCTTT.

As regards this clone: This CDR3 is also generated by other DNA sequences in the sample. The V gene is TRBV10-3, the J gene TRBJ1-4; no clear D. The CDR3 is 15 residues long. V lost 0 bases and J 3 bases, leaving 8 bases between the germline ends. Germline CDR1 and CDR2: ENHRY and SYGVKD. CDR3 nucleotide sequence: TGTGCCATCAGTGAGTCGGGCGGGGCTAATGAAAAACTGTTTTTT. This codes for CAISESGGANEKLFF.

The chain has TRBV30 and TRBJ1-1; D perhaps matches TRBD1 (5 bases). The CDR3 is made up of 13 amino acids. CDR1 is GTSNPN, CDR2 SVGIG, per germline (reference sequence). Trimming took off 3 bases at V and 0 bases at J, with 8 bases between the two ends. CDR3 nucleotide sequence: TGTGCCTGGAGGCGACAGATGAACACTGAAGCTTTCTTT. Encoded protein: CAWRRQMNTEAFF. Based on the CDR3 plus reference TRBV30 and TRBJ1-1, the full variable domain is SQTIHQWPATLVQPVGSPLSLECTVEGTSNPNLYWYRQAAGRGLQLLFYSVGIGQISSEVPQNLSASRPQDRQFILSSKKLLLSDSGFYLCAWRRQMNTEAFFGQGTRLTVV.

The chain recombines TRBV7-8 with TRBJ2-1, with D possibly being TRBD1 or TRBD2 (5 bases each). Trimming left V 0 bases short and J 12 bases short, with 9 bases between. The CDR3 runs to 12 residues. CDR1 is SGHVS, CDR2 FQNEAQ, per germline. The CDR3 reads CASSLAGEPQFF. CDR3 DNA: TGTGCCAGCAGCTTAGCGGGGGAACCGCAGTTCTTC. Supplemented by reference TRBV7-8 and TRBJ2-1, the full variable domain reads GAGVSQSPRYKVAKRGQDVALRCDPISGHVSLFWYQQALGQGPEFLTYFQNEAQLDKSGLPSDRFFAERPEGSVSTLKIQRTQQEDSAVYLCASSLAGEPQFFGPGTRLTVL.

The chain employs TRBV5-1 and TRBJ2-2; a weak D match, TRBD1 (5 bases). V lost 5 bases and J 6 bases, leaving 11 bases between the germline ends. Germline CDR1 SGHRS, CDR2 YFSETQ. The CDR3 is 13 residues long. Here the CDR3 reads CASRTGKPGELFF. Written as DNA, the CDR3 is TGCGCCAGCAGAACAGGAAAACCCGGGGAGCTGTTTTTT.

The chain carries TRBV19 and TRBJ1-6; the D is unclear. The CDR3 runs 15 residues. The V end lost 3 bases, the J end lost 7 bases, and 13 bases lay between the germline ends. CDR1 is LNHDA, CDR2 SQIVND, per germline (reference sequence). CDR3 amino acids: CASSIGDTTNSPLHF. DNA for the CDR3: TGTGCCAGTAGTATTGGAGACACGACCAATTCACCCCTCCACTTT.

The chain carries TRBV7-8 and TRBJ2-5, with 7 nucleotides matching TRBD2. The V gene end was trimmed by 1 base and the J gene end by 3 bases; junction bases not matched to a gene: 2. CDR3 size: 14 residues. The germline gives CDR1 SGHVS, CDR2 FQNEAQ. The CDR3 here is CASSLGLAEETQYF. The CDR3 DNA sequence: TGTGCCAGCAGCTTAGGTCTAGCGGAAGAGACCCAGTACTTC.

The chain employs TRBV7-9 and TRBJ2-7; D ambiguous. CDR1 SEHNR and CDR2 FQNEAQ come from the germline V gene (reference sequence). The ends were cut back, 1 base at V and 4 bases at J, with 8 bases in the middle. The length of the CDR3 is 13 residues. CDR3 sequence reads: CASSLVTVYEQYF. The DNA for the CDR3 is TGTGCCAGCAGCTTAGTTACTGTATACGAGCAGTACTTC.

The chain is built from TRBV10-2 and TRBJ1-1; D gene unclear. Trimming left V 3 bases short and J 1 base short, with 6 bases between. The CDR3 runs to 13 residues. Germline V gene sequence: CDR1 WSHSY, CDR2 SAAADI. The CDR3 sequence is CASSEFGNTEAFF. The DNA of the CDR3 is TGCGCCAGCAGTGAATTTGGGAACACTGAAGCTTTCTTT.

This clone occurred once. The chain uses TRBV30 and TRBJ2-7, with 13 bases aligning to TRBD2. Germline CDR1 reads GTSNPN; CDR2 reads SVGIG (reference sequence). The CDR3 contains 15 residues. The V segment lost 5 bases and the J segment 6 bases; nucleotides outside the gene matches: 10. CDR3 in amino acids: CAWSGTSGMGGEQYF. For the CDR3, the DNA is TGTGCCTGGTCCGGGACTAGCGGGATGGGTGGCGAGCAGTACTTC.

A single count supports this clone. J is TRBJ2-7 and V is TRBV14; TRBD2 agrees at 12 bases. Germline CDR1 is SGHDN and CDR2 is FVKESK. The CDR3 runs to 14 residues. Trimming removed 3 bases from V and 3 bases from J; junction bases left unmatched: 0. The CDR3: CASSQTSGSYEQYF. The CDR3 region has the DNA TGTGCCAGCAGCCAGACTAGCGGGAGCTACGAGCAGTACTTC.

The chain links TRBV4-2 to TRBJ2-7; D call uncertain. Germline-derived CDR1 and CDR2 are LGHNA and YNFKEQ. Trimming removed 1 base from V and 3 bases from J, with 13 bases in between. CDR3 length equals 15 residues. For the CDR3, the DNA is TGTGCCAGCAGCCAAGCCCAGCAGGCTATCTACGAGCAGTACTTC. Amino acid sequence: CASSQAQQAIYEQYF.

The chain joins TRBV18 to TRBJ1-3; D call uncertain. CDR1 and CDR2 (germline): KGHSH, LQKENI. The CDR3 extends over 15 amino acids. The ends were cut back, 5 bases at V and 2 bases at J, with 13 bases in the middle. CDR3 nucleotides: TGTGCCAGCTCAGAAGGTTGGGGTACTGGAAACACCATATATTTT. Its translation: CASSEGWGTGNTIYF.

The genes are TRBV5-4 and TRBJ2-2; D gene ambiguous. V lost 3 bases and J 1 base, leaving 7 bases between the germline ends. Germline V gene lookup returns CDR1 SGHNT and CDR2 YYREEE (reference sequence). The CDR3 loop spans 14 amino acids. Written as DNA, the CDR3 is TGTGCCAGCAGCTCTCGGGTGAACACCGGGGAGCTGTTTTTT. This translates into CASSSRVNTGELFF. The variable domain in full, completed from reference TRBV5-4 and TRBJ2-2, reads ETGVTQSPTHLIKTRGQQVTLRCSSQSGHNTVSWYQQALGQGPQFIFQYYREEENGRGNFPPRFSGLQFPNYSSELNVNALELDDSALYLCASSSRVNTGELFFGEGSRLTVL.

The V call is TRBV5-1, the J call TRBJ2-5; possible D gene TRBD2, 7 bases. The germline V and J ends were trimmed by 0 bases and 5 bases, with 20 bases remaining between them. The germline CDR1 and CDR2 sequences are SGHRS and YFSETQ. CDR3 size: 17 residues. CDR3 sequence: CASSLAPGGLQTETQYF. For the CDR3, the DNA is TGCGCCAGCAGCTTGGCTCCCGGGGGGCTACAGACGGAGACCCAGTACTTC.

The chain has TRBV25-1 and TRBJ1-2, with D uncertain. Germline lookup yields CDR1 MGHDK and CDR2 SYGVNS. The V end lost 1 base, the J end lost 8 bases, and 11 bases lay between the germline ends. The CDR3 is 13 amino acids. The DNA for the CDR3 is TGTGCCAGCAGTGAATTGAAGGGAGACGGCTACACCTTC. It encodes CASSELKGDGYTF.

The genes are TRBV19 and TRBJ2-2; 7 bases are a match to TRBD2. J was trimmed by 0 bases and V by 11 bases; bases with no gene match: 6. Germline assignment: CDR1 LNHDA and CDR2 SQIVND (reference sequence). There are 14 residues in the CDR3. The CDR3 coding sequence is TGTGCCTCCCGGGAGGCGTCGAACACCGGGGAGCTGTTTTTT. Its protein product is CASREASNTGELFF.

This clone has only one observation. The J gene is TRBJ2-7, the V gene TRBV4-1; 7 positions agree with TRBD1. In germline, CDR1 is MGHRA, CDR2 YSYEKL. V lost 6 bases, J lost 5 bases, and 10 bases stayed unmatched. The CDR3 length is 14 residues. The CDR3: CASRATGVKDEQYF. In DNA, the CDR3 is TGCGCCAGCAGGGCAACAGGGGTTAAGGACGAGCAGTACTTC.

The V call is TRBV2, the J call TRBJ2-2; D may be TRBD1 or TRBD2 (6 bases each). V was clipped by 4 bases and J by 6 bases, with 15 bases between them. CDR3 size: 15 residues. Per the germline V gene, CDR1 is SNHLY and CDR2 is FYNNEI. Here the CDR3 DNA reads TGTGCCAGCAGTGTTCTAGAAAGGGGGGCCGGGGAGCTGTTTTTT. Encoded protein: CASSVLERGAGELFF.

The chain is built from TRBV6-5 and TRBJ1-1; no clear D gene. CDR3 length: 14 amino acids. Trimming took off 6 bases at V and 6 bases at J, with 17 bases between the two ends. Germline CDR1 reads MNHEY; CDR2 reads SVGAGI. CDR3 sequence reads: CASSRGQGNSEAFF. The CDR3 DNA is TGTGCCAGCAGCCGGGGTCAAGGCAACTCTGAAGCTTTCTTT.

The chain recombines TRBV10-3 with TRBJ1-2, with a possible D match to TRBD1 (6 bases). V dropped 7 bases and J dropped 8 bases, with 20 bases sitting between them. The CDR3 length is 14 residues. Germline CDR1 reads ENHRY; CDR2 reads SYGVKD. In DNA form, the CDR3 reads TGTGCCATCACCTCCGGTGGGGGGGCGCGGGGCTACACCTTC. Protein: CAITSGGGARGYTF.

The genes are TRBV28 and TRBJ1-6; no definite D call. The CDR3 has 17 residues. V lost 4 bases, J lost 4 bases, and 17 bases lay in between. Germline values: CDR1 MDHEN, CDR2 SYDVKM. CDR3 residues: CASSSAPKASYNSPLHF. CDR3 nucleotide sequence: TGTGCCAGCAGTTCAGCCCCCAAGGCCTCGTATAATTCACCCCTCCACTTT.

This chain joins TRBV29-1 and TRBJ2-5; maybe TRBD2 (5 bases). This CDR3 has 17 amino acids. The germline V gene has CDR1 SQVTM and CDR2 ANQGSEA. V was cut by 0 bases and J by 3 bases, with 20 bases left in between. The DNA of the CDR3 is TGCAGCGTTGAAGATCTTAGACGAGCGGATGCAAAAGAGACCCAGTACTTC. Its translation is CSVEDLRRADAKETQYF.

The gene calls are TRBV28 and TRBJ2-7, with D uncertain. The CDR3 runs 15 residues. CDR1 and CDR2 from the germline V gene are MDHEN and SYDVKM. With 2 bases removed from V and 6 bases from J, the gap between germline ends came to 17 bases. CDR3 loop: CASSLTWALPGEQYF. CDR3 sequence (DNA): TGTGCCAGCAGTTTAACTTGGGCCCTTCCGGGCGAGCAGTACTTC.

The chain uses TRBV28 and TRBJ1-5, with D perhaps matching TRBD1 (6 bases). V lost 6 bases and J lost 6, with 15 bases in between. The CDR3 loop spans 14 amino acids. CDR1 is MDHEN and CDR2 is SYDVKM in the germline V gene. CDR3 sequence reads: CASRIEDRIQPQHF. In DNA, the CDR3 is TGTGCCAGCAGGATCGAAGACAGGATTCAGCCCCAGCATTTT.